The clone carrying this T cell receptor beta chain has more than one count but fewer than ten. The CDR3 has 16 residues. Between the trimmed V and J ends, which lost 5 bases and 6 bases, there was a span of 20 bases. CDR1 and CDR2 (germline): SGHAT, FQDESV (reference sequence). The sample is drawn from a study of identical twins. A single record per CDR3 protein comes from TCRdb applying MiXCR to the 5' RACE reads. Of 1.5 million to 2 million distinct CDR3 sequences in the sample, under 35% were seen once. The sequence derives from a newborn girl in good health. V gene TRBV11-1 combines with J gene TRBJ2-1; weak D call: TRBD2 (6 bases). The sequenced sample was cord blood. CDR3 nucleotide sequence: TGTGCCAGCAGCCAGTCGGCGGGATTAGTTTTCAATGAGCAGTTCTTC. It specifies CASSQSAGLVFNEQFF. The whole variable domain, remainder taken from reference TRBV11-1 and TRBJ2-1, is EAEVAQSPRYKITEKSQAVAFWCDPISGHATLYWYRQILGQGPELLVQFQDESVVDDSQLPKDRFSAERLKGVDSTLKIQPAELGDSAMYLCASSQSAGLVFNEQFFGPGTRLTVL.